This T cell receptor beta chain was observed in a study of T cells in localized non-small cell lung cancer. Findings of the study overall: Adjacent uninvolved lung had the highest clonality, suggesting focused antigen responses. Appearance in adjacent lung was seen for a median around 55 of the top 100 tumor clones.

After removal of 5 bases from V and 5 bases from J, the junction contained 5 bases not matched to a gene. The CDR3 is made up of 13 amino acids. Germline lookup yields CDR1 SGHTA and CDR2 FQGTGA. Clones were sequenced by immunoSEQ multiplex PCR, and TCRdb holds only the in-frame ones, with some missing. The table lists 20,000 or so clones, 65% to 90% of them singletons. A note on this clone: Its matching antigen is unknown.

The TCR originated in a man between 40 and 75 years old with stage I lung adenocarcinoma. The input for sequencing was peripheral blood, taken before any cancer treatment. The chain couples TRBV7-3 to TRBJ2-5; 7 positions agree with TRBD2. The CDR3 nucleotides are TGTGCCAGCAGCACTAGCGTGCGGGAGACCCAGTACTTC. It yields the protein CASSTSVRETQYF.